This TCR beta chain was profiled in a study of T cell responses to AZD1222 COVID-19 vaccine. Produced via immunoSEQ multiplex PCR; TCRdb's table is partial and in-frame only. Among roughly 190,000 clones, around 92% were seen once, and the ten largest hold 1% to 1.5%. Germline lookup yields CDR1 SNHLY and CDR2 FYNNEI. V was clipped by 9 bases and J by 5 bases, with 19 bases between them. The CDR3 runs 14 residues. This clonotype was sampled from an adult in good health. The rearrangement joins TRBV2 to TRBJ1-2; TRBD1 might be the D (5 bases). Sequenced here: peripheral blood, sampled on day 0 of AZD1222 vaccination. CDR3 residues: CARAVTEGIYGYTF. Written as DNA, the CDR3 is TGTGCCAGGGCGGTAACAGAGGGGATTTATGGCTACACCTTC. Looking up the rest from reference TRBV2 and TRBJ1-2 gives the full variable domain: EPEVTQTPSHQVTQMGQEVILRCVPISNHLYFYWYRQILGQKVEFLVSFYNNEISEKSEIFDDQFSVERPDGSNFTLKIRSTKLEDSAMYFCARAVTEGIYGYTFGSGTRLTVV.